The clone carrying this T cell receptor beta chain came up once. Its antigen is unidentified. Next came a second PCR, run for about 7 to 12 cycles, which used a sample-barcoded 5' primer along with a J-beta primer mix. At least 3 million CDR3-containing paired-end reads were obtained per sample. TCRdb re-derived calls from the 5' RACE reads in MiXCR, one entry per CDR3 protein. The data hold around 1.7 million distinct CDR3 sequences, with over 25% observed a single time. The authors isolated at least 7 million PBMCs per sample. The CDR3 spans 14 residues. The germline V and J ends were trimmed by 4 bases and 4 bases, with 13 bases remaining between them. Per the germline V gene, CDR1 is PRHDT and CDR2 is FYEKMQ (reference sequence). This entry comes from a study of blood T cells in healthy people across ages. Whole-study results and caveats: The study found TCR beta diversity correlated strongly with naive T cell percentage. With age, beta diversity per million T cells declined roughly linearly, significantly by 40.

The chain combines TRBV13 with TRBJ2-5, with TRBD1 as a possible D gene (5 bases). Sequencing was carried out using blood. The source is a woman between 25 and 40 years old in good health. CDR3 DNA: TGTGCCAGCAGCTCCAGGGTTTCGGGAGAGACCCAGTACTTC. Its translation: CASSSRVSGETQYF.